This T cell receptor beta chain was recovered during a study of T cell responses to AZD1222 COVID-19 vaccine. The CDR3 is 15 residues long. Germline V lookup: CDR1 MGHRA, CDR2 YSYEKL. The V end lost 4 bases, the J end lost 6 bases, and 18 bases lay between the germline ends. The repertoire was sequenced with immunoSEQ multiplex PCR; TCRdb's copy has only in-frame clones and lacks some. The sample shows some 110,000 clones, over 75% of them seen only once. This clone was picked up one time. The chain is built from TRBV4-1 and TRBJ1-2; D possibly corresponds to TRBD1 (5 bases). This specimen was peripheral blood, taken on day 0 of AZD1222 vaccination. The clonotype originates from an adult in good health. The CDR3 spells CASSPEPQGFHGYTF. The CDR3 bases are TGCGCCAGCAGCCCCGAACCCCAGGGTTTTCATGGCTACACCTTC.